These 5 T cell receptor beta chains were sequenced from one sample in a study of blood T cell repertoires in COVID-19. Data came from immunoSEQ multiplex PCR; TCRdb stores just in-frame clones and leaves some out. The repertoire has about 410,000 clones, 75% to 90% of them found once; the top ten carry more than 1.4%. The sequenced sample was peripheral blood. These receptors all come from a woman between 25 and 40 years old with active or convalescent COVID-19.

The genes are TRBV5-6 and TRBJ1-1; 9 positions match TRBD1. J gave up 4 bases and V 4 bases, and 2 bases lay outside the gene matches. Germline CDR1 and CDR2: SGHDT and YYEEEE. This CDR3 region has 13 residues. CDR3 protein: CASSVDRGTEAFF. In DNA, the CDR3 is TGTGCCAGCAGCGTGGACAGGGGCACTGAAGCTTTCTTT.

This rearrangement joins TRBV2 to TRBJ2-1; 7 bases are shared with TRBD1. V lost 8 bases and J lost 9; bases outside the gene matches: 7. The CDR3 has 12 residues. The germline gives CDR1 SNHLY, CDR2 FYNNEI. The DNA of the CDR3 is TGTGCCAGCCTAACAGGGGTTGTTGAGCAGTTCTTC. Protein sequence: CASLTGVVEQFF.

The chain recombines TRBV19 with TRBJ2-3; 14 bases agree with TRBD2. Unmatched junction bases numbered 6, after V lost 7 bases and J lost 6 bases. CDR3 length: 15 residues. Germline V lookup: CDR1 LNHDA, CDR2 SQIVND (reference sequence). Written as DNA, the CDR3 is TGTGCCAGTACCACGACTAGCGGGGGGGCTGATACGCAGTATTTT. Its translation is CASTTTSGGADTQYF. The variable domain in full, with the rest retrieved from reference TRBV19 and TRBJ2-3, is DGGITQSPKYLFRKEGQNVTLSCEQNLNHDAMYWYRQDPGQGLRLIYYSQIVNDFQKGDIAEGYSVSREKKESFPLTVTSAQKNPTAFYLCASTTTSGGADTQYFGPGTRLTVL.

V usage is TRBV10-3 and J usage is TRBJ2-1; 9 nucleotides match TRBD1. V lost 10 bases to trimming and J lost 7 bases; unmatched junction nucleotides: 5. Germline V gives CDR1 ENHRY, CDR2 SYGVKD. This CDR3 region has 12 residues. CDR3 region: CATGTGINEQFF. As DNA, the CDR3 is TGTGCCACCGGGACAGGGATTAATGAGCAGTTCTTC.

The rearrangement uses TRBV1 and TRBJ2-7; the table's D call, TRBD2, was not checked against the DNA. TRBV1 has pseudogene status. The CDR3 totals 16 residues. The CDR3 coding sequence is TGCACCAGCAGCCTACTGACCGGGACTTTCTCCTACGAGCAGTACTTC. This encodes CTSSLLTGTFSYEQYF.